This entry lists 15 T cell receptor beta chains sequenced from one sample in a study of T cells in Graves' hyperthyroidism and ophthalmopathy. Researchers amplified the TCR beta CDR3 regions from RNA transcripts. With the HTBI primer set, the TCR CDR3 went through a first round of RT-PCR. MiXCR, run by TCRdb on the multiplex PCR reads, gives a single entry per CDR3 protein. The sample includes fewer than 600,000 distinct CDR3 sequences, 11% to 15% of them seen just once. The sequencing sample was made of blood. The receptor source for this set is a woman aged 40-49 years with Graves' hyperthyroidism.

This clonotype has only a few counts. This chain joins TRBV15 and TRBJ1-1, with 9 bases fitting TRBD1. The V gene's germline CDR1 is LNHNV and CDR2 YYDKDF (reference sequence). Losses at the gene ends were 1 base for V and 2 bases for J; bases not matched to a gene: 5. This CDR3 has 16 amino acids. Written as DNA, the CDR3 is TGTGCCACCAGCAGAGGTGGGACAGGGTTAAACACTGAAGCTTTCTTT. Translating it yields CATSRGGTGLNTEAFF. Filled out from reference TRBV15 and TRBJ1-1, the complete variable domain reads DAMVIQNPRYQVTQFGKPVTLSCSQTLNHNVMYWYQQKSSQAPKLLFHYYDKDFNNEADTPDNFQSRRPNTSFCFLDIRSPGLGDTAMYLCATSRGGTGLNTEAFFGQGTRLTVV.

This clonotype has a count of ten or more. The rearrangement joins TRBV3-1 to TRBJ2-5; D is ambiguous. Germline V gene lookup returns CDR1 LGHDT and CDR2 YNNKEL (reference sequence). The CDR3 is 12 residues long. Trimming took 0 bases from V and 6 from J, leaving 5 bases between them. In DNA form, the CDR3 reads TGTGCCAGCAGCCAAGAGGAAAAGACCCAGTACTTC. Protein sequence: CASSQEEKTQYF.

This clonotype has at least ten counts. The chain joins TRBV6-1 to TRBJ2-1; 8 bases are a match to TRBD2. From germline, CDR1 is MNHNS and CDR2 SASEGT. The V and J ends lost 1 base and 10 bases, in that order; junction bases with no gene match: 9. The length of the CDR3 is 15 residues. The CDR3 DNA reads TGTGCCAGCAGTGAAGGCCCAGCGGGAGCCCAAGAGCAGTTCTTC. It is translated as CASSEGPAGAQEQFF.

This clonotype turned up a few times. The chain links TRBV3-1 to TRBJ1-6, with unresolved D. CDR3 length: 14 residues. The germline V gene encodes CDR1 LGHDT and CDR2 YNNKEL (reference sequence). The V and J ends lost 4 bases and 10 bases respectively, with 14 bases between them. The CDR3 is CASSPQGSSSPLHF. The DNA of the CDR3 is TGTGCCAGCAGCCCCCAAGGCAGTAGCTCACCCCTCCACTTT.

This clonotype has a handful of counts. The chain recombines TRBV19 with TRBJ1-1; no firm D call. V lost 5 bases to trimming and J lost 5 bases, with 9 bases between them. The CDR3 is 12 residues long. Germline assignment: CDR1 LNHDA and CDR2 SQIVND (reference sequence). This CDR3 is CASSARWTEAFF. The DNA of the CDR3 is TGTGCCAGTAGTGCTCGGTGGACTGAAGCTTTCTTT.

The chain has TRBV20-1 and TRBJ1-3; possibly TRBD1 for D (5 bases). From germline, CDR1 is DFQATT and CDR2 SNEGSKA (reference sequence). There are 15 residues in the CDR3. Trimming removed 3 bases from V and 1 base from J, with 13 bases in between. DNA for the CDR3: TGCAGTGCTAGTCCAGGGCGTAGGTCTGGAAACACCATATATTTT. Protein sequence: CSASPGRRSGNTIYF.

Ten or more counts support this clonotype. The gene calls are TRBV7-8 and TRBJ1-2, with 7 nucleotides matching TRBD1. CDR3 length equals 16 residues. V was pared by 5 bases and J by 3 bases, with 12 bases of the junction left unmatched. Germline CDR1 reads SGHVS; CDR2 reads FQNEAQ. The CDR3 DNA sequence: TGTGCCAGCAGCCCCCGCCCTGCCGGGACAGACTATGGCTACACCTTC. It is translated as CASSPRPAGTDYGYTF.

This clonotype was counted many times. The CDR3: CASSPDGQPNQPQHF. DNA of the CDR3: TGCGCCAGCAGCCCCGATGGACAGCCTAATCAGCCCCAGCATTTT. The chain combines TRBV5-1 with TRBJ1-5; perhaps TRBD1 as D (6 bases). Germline CDR1 and CDR2: SGHRS and YFSETQ. This CDR3 is 15 amino acids long. Trimming pared 4 bases from V and 4 bases from J, leaving 15 bases between.

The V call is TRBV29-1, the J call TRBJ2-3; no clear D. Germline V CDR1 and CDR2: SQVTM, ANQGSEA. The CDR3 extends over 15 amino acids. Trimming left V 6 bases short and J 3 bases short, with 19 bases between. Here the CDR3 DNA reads TGCAGCGTGCCATCCGGCGTGGGTAGGACAGATACGCAGTATTTT. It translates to CSVPSGVGRTDTQYF.

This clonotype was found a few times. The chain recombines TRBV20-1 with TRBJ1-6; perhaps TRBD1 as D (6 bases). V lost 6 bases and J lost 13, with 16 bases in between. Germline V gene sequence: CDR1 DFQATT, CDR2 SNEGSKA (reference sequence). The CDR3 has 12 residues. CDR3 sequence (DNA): TGCAGTGCATGGGACAAATTAGGTCCCCTCCACTTT. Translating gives CSAWDKLGPLHF.

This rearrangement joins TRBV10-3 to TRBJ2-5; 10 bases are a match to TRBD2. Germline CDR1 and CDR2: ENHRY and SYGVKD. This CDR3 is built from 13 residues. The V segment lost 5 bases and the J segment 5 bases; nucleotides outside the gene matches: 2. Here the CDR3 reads CAISLAGAETQYF. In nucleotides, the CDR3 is TGTGCCATCAGTCTAGCGGGAGCGGAGACCCAGTACTTC.

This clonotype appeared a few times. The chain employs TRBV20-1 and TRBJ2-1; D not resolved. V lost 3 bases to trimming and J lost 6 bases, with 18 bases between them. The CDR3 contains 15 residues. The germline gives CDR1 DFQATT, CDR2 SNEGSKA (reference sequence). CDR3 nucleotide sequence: TGCAGTGCTAGGCATCGGTCTCTCGGTAGCAATGAGCAGTTCTTC. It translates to CSARHRSLGSNEQFF.

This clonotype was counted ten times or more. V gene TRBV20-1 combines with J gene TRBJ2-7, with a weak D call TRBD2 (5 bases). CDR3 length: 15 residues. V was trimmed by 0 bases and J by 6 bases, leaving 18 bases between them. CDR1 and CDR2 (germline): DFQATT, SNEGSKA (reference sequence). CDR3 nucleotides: TGCAGTGCTAGAGATATCTCCATTGGAGCGGCCGAGCAGTACTTC. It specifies CSARDISIGAAEQYF.

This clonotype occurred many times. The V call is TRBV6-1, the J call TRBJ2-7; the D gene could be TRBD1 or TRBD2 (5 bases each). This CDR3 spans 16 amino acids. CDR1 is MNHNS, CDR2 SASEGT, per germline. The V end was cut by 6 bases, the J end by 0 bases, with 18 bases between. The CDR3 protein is CASRSNGGPVSYEQYF. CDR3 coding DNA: TGTGCCAGCAGAAGCAATGGGGGACCTGTCTCCTACGAGCAGTACTTC.

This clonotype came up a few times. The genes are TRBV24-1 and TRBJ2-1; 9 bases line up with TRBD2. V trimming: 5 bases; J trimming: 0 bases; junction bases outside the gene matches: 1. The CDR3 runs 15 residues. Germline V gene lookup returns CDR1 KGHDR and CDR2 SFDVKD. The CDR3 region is CATSASGNSYNEQFF. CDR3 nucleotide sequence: TGTGCCACCAGTGCTAGCGGGAACTCCTACAATGAGCAGTTCTTC.